Below, 9 T cell receptor beta chains from the same sample are listed, as sequenced in a study of blood T cell repertoires in COVID-19. Measured with immunoSEQ multiplex PCR; TCRdb has only the in-frame clones, and not every one. In the table there are more than 150,000 clones, around 84% of which are singletons. The sample comprised PBMCs or T cells enriched from blood (not recorded which). The source of these receptors is a woman between 45 and 65 years old who had recovered from COVID-19.

V is TRBV5-1 and J is TRBJ2-1; perhaps TRBD1 as D (5 bases). This CDR3 has 16 amino acids. Trimming took off 5 bases at V and 2 bases at J, with 17 bases between the two ends. CDR1 and CDR2 (germline): SGHRS, YFSETQ. The CDR3 nucleotides read TGCGCCAGCAGTTGGGGCTCCTTAGAACCCTACAATGAGCAGTTCTTC. Translating it yields CASSWGSLEPYNEQFF. The complete variable domain, with remaining parts taken from reference TRBV5-1 and TRBJ2-1, reads KAGVTQTPRYLIKTRGQQVTLSCSPISGHRSVSWYQQTPGQGLQFLFEYFSETQRNKGNFPGRFSGRQFSNSRSEMNVSTLELGDSALYLCASSWGSLEPYNEQFFGPGTRLTVL.

The table lists this clone with a count of one. The CDR3: CASFKRYTGELFF. The DNA of the CDR3 is TGTGCCAGTTTCAAGCGGTACACCGGGGAGCTGTTTTTT. The rearrangement uses TRBV19 and TRBJ2-2, with D tentatively TRBD2 (5 bases). CDR3 size: 13 residues. The V end was cut by 8 bases, the J end by 3 bases, with 10 bases between. Germline-derived CDR1 and CDR2 are LNHDA and SQIVND (reference sequence).

This rearrangement joins TRBV11-3 to TRBJ1-1; TRBD1 is a possible D gene (5 bases). Germline-derived CDR1 and CDR2 are SGHNT and YENEEA. The V end was cut by 1 base, the J end by 9 bases, with 12 bases between. CDR3 size: 13 residues. The CDR3 spells CASSLGETDQAFF. As DNA, the CDR3 is TGTGCCAGCAGCTTAGGTGAGACAGACCAAGCTTTCTTT.

Worth noting for this clone: The sample holds other DNA sequences that translate to the same CDR3. The V and J genes are TRBV7-3 and TRBJ2-7; 7 nucleotides agree with TRBD2. Germline CDR1 and CDR2: SGHTA and FQGTGA. The CDR3 spans 14 residues. Trimming took 3 bases from V and 2 from J; bases not matched to a gene: 4. CDR3 bases: TGTGCCAGCAGCTTGTCTGGGGGGGCCTACGAGCAGTACTTC. It codes for CASSLSGGAYEQYF.

Of note for this clone: The junction shows a germline mismatch at one end, possibly a read error. The chain has TRBV28 and TRBJ1-5; D gene ambiguous. Germline-derived CDR1 and CDR2 are MDHEN and SYDVKM. CDR3 length: 11 amino acids. Here the CDR3 reads CASSSSQAQHF. The CDR3 DNA sequence: TGTGCCAGCAGTTCATCTCAGGCCCAGCATTTT.

The chain has TRBV19 and TRBJ2-2; 7 bases are a match to TRBD2. J was trimmed by 1 base and V by 5 bases; bases with no gene match: 4. Germline lookup yields CDR1 LNHDA and CDR2 SQIVND (reference sequence). This CDR3 region has 15 residues. The CDR3 DNA sequence: TGTGCCAGTAGTGGGGCTAGCGGGAACACCGGGGAGCTGTTTTTT. It translates to CASSGASGNTGELFF.

This chain links TRBV6-5 with TRBJ2-7; D is unclear. V lost 0 bases, J lost 2 bases, and 8 bases lay in between. The CDR3 has 14 residues. Germline V gene sequence: CDR1 MNHEY, CDR2 SVGAGI. For the CDR3, the DNA is TGTGCCAGCAGTTACTCAGGCGGAACCTACGAGCAGTACTTC. Protein product: CASSYSGGTYEQYF.

The chain joins TRBV5-1 to TRBJ1-1; no firm D call. Trimming left V 0 bases short and J 11 bases short, with 17 bases between. Germline-derived CDR1 and CDR2 are SGHRS and YFSETQ. The CDR3 has 14 residues. The CDR3 coding sequence is TGCGCCAGCAGCTTGGAGGGCTCGGCAGAGCGGGCTTTCTTT. This translates into CASSLEGSAERAFF.

The rearrangement joins TRBV19 to TRBJ1-2, with D unclear. CDR3 length: 14 residues. Between the trimmed V and J ends, which lost 2 bases and 3 bases, there was a span of 10 bases. Germline CDR1 is LNHDA and CDR2 is SQIVND (reference sequence). The CDR3: CASSITGIYYGYTF. CDR3 nucleotide sequence: TGTGCCAGTAGTATAACGGGAATCTACTATGGCTACACCTTC.